Described below is a single T cell receptor beta chain sequence and its context. Its antigen is as yet unknown. The germline V gene has CDR1 MNHEY and CDR2 SMNVEV (reference sequence). V shed 4 bases and J shed 6 bases, with 9 bases lying between them. This CDR3 has 13 residues. This entry belongs to a study of siplizumab effects on memory and regulatory T cells. General study findings and limits: On average, around 70% of mappable alloreactive CD4+ clones were Treg-derived under siplizumab, against about 25% in controls. Siplizumab produced a significant reduction in alloreactive sequences that were traceable to unstimulated CD4+ memory cells.

Produced via immunoSEQ multiplex PCR; TCRdb's table is partial and in-frame only. The sample carries some 100,000 clones, about 90% recorded once. V and J are TRBV27 and TRBJ2-2; maybe TRBD2 (6 bases). Sequencing input: CD4+ T cells sorted from blood. The TCR sequence derives from a human donor in good health. Some clones in this sample may be carry-over from other donors' samples. The CDR3 loop reads CASSWRGSGELFF. The DNA of the CDR3 is TGTGCCAGCAGTTGGAGGGGTTCCGGGGAGCTGTTTTTT.